The clone carrying this T cell receptor (beta chain) was found once. Its matching antigen is unknown. Isolated RNA was reverse transcribed into cDNA used as the sequencing template. The repertoire was sequenced with immunoSEQ multiplex PCR; TCRdb's copy has only in-frame clones and lacks some. Of roughly 100,000 clones in the sample, around 86% were seen once. The sample originates from a study of CD8+ T cells in alopecia areata. Study overall: A regimen of oral tofacitinib, 5 to 10 mg twice daily, was given to treated patients. Study-level findings and limits: Lesional scalp exceeded normal scalp in clonality, especially in alopecia totalis/universalis.

V was pared by 4 bases and J by 1 base, with 5 bases between. The germline V gene has CDR1 SGHRS and CDR2 YFSETQ. CDR3 length equals 12 residues. Treatment defined: oral pan-JAK inhibitor, 5-10 mg twice daily. The clonotype was recovered from a human donor with alopecia areata. The starting material was CD8+ T cells sorted from blood, obtained around week 30, from a patient treated with tofacitinib. V and J are TRBV5-1 and TRBJ1-1; D unclear. CDR3 nucleotides: TGCGCCAGCAGCGCGGGGAACACTGAAGCTTTCTTT. It translates to CASSAGNTEAFF.